A selection of T cell receptor beta chains follows, all from one sample in a study of blood T cell repertoires in COVID-19. Using immunoSEQ multiplex PCR, the repertoire was profiled, and TCRdb retains in-frame clones only, with some absent. Of some 130,000 clones in the sample, more than 90% were seen once. Sequencing input: peripheral blood. The receptors were sampled from a man aged 45-60 years with active COVID-19. The conserved cysteine and the conserved F or W are not part of the CDR3 here. Fields, in order: V gene, CDR3 protein.

V gene: TRBV5-1
CDR3 protein: ASNREQGSYNEQF

V gene: TRBV3-1/TRBV3-2
CDR3 protein: ASSQGQGGAYSPLH

V gene: TRBV14
CDR3 protein: ASSLYAGKKQETQY

V gene: TRBV20-1
CDR3 protein: SATGSRGYT

V gene: TRBV21-1
CDR3 protein: ASSKGTSGGAGGDTQY

V gene: TRBV10-3
CDR3 protein: AISVEQGVNEQY

V gene: TRBV11-2
CDR3 protein: ASSLLQGTSGANVLT

V gene: TRBV6-5
CDR3 protein: ASTGGYGYT

V gene: TRBV11-2
CDR3 protein: ASSGRDRSGYT

V gene: TRBV10-3
CDR3 protein: AIGGGTNEKLF

V gene: TRBV5-1
CDR3 protein: ASSLTGTGTDTQY

V gene: TRBV6-5
CDR3 protein: ASSSVATNEKLF

V gene: TRBV19
CDR3 protein: ASSTRTSGPYNEQF

V gene: TRBV30
CDR3 protein: AWSIGSGQPQH

V gene: TRBV6-1
CDR3 protein: ASSVYTAATNEKLF

V gene: TRBV7-9
CDR3 protein: ASSQGLPPYQQF

V gene: TRBV12-3/TRBV12-4
CDR3 protein: ASSSADTQY

V gene: TRBV24-1
CDR3 protein: ATSDGDNEQF

V gene: TRBV5-1
CDR3 protein: ASSLRDRLSYEQY

V gene: TRBV7-8
CDR3 protein: ASSLQGSNEKLF

V gene: TRBV27
CDR3 protein: ASSPATVNQPQH

V gene: TRBV12-3/TRBV12-4
CDR3 protein: ASSKDGVYEQY

V gene: TRBV7-9
CDR3 protein: ALGQAEQF

V gene: TRBV3-1/TRBV3-2
CDR3 protein: ASSLRYSDNGNTIY

V gene: TRBV5-4
CDR3 protein: ASSLGQGTGELF

V gene: TRBV7-2
CDR3 protein: ASSSRQTESPLH

V gene: TRBV7-2
CDR3 protein: ASSLSRQGDTQY

V gene: TRBV30
CDR3 protein: AWTGLQNTEAF

V gene: TRBV15
CDR3 protein: ATSRAGIGDRGTGDPRYNEQF

V gene: TRBV27
CDR3 protein: ASSLGFGTSGSGEQF

V gene: TRBV4-2
CDR3 protein: ASSHADRQNTGELF

V gene: TRBV15
CDR3 protein: ATSRDPTGLSEQY

V gene: TRBV7-8
CDR3 protein: ASSEQGNQPQH

V gene: TRBV24-1
CDR3 protein: ATSDSRRAEAF

V gene: TRBV5-1
CDR3 protein: ASSQGTVSYNEQF

V gene: TRBV29-1
CDR3 protein: SSLLVNTGELF

V gene: TRBV7-8
CDR3 protein: ASSPMRVRTSGRYNEQF

V gene: TRBV18
CDR3 protein: ASSPKILSGANVLT

V gene: TRBV30
CDR3 protein: AWSSGRGRRETQY

V gene: TRBV3-1/TRBV3-2
CDR3 protein: ASSQNRADTQY

V gene: TRBV24-1
CDR3 protein: ATSDAGQDYGYT

V gene: TRBV5-1
CDR3 protein: ASSLRDSQETQY

V gene: TRBV27
CDR3 protein: ASSLYPLHNSPLH

V gene: TRBV6-5
CDR3 protein: ASSYSKRGGPGELF

V gene: TRBV15
CDR3 protein: ATSPRDRGLAF

V gene: TRBV5-1
CDR3 protein: ASSSGTHQETQY

V gene: TRBV18
CDR3 protein: ASSRQEKSTDTQY

V gene: TRBV15
CDR3 protein: ATSRVWTSGGGPTFEQF

V gene: TRBV5-1
CDR3 protein: ASSLAPRSGGNEQF